Below are 11 T cell receptor beta chains sequenced from a single sample in a study of T cell responses to AZD1222 COVID-19 vaccine. Sequenced by immunoSEQ multiplex PCR; TCRdb stores in-frame clones only, minus some. The table has more than 100,000 clones, 80% to 95% seen once. Specimen: peripheral blood, collected on day 0 of AZD1222 vaccination. The receptors here all came from an adult in good health.

In this sample, this clone turned up once. CDR3 nucleotides: TGTGCCAGCAGTTTTATATTCGGACAGTACGGAGGCTACACCTTC. This gives the protein CASSFIFGQYGGYTF. This chain links TRBV25-1 with TRBJ1-2, with D maybe TRBD1 (6 bases). Germline V gives CDR1 MGHDK, CDR2 SYGVNS. Trimming took 5 bases from V and 8 from J, leaving 21 bases between them. This CDR3 spans 15 amino acids.

This chain joins TRBV3-1 (or the pseudogene TRBV3-2) and TRBJ2-2, with a possible D match to TRBD1 (7 bases). The germline CDR1 and CDR2 sequences are LGHDT and YNNKEL (reference sequence). Between the trimmed V and J ends, which lost 2 bases and 4 bases, there was a span of 11 bases. The CDR3 extends over 15 amino acids. The CDR3 nucleotides read TGTGCCAGCAGCCAACAGGGGGGAGGCACCGGGGAGCTGTTTTTT. Protein: CASSQQGGGTGELFF.

The V and J genes are TRBV5-4 and TRBJ2-5; 10 bases agree with TRBD2. From germline, CDR1 is SGHNT and CDR2 YYREEE (reference sequence). Germline trimming cut 3 bases from V and 3 bases from J; bases unmatched to any gene: 2. The CDR3 consists of 14 residues. The CDR3 nucleotides read TGTGCCAGCAGCTCCGGGACTAGCGAAGAGACCCAGTACTTC. Translating gives CASSSGTSEETQYF.

This clone was seen a single time. V and J are TRBV6-2 or TRBV6-3 and TRBJ2-3; tentative D call: TRBD2 (7 bases). This CDR3 region has 14 residues. Trimming pared 5 bases from V and 0 bases from J, leaving 9 bases between. CDR1 and CDR2 from the germline V gene are MNHEY and SVGEGT. The CDR3 is CASSRGGSTDTQYF. The CDR3 nucleotides are TGTGCCAGCAGTAGGGGGGGTAGCACAGATACGCAGTATTTT.

This clone was counted between two and nine times. This chain uses TRBV12-3 or TRBV12-4 with TRBJ1-2; D is undetermined. The CDR3 length is 12 residues. V was clipped by 1 base and J by 7 bases, with 7 bases between them. The CDR3 spells CASSLGESGYTF. In DNA form, the CDR3 reads TGTGCCAGCAGTTTAGGGGAGTCTGGCTACACCTTC.

The rearrangement uses TRBV7-2 and TRBJ1-6; D unresolved. The CDR3 loop spans 16 amino acids. Trimming left V 1 base short and J 3 bases short, with 10 bases between. CDR1 is SGHTA, CDR2 FQGNSA, per germline. CDR3 region: CASSLGTGNYNSPLHF. The CDR3 region has the DNA TGTGCCAGCAGCTTAGGGACGGGAAACTATAATTCACCCCTCCACTTT.

This clone was observed a handful of times. This sequence joins TRBV28 and TRBJ1-1; D might be TRBD1 (6 bases). The CDR3 runs 14 residues. Germline V gives CDR1 MDHEN, CDR2 SYDVKM. V was pared by 10 bases and J by 4 bases, with 19 bases between. The CDR3 is CATRSGGLGTEAFF. The CDR3 DNA is TGTGCCACTAGGTCCGGGGGGCTAGGCACTGAAGCTTTCTTT.

J is TRBJ1-1 and V is TRBV20-1, with D uncertain. Germline CDR1 reads DFQATT; CDR2 reads SNEGSKA (reference sequence). This CDR3 comprises 10 residues. V shed 0 bases and J shed 6 bases, with 2 bases lying between them. This CDR3 reads CSARDAEAFF. The CDR3 DNA sequence: TGCAGTGCTAGAGATGCTGAAGCTTTCTTT.

The V and J genes are TRBV7-9 and TRBJ1-1; D not certain. The CDR3 is 11 amino acids. Trimming pared 5 bases from V and 5 bases from J, leaving 6 bases between. Germline-derived CDR1 and CDR2 are SEHNR and FQNEAQ (reference sequence). Here the CDR3 DNA reads TGTGCCAGCAGCCCCGTTACTGAAGCTTTCTTT. It yields the protein CASSPVTEAFF.

This clone was observed a handful of times. The chain employs TRBV19 and TRBJ1-4, with 10 positions matching TRBD1. With 10 bases clipped from V and 7 bases from J, the junction kept 6 bases outside the gene matches. CDR1 is LNHDA, CDR2 SQIVND, per germline (reference sequence). The CDR3 totals 13 residues. As DNA, the CDR3 is TGTGCCACCTCGGGGGACAGGGGTGAAAAACTGTTTTTT. It specifies CATSGDRGEKLFF.

J is TRBJ1-2 and V is TRBV11-2, with TRBD1 matching 7 bases. CDR1 and CDR2 (germline): SGHAT, FQNNGV. The V segment lost 5 bases and the J segment 7 bases; nucleotides outside the gene matches: 13. The CDR3 contains 15 residues. CDR3 nucleotide sequence: TGTGCCAGCAGCCCTCGTGCAGGGGGGCAAAGTGGCTACACCTTC. Translated, it gives CASSPRAGGQSGYTF.